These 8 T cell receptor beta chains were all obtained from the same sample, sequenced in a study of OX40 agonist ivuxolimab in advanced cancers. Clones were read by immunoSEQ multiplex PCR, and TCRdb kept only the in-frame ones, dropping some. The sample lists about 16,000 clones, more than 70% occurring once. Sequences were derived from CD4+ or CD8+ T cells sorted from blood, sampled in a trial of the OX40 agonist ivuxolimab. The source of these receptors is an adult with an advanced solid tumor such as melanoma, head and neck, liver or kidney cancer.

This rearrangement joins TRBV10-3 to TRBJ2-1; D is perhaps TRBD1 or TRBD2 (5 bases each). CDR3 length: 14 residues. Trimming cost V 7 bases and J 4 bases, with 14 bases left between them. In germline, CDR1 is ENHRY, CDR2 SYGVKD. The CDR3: CAINHRDQYNEQFF. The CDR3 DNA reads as TGTGCCATCAATCACCGGGACCAATACAATGAGCAGTTCTTC.

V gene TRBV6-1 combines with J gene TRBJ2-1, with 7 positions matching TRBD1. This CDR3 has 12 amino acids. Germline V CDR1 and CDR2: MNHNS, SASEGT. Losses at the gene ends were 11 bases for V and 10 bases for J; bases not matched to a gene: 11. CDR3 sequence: CAVWTGGSEQFF. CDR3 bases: TGTGCCGTTTGGACAGGTGGGTCGGAGCAGTTCTTC.

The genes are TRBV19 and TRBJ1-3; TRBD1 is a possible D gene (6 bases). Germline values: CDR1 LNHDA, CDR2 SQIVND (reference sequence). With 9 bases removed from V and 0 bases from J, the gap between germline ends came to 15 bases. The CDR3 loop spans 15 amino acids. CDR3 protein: CASRKGGLSGNTIYF. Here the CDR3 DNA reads TGTGCCAGCCGAAAGGGGGGGCTCTCTGGAAACACCATATATTTT.

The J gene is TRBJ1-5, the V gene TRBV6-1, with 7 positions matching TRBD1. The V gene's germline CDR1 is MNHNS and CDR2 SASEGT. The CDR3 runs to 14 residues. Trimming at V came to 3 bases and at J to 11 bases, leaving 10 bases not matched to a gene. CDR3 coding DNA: TGTGCCAGCAGTGACAGACAGGGAACGATGGCCCAGCATTTT. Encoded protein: CASSDRQGTMAQHF.

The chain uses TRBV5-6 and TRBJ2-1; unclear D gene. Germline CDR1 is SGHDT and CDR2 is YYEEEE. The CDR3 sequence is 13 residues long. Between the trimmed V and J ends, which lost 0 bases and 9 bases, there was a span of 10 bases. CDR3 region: CASSLGSDGEQFF. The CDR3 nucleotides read TGTGCCAGCAGCTTGGGGTCGGACGGTGAGCAGTTCTTC.

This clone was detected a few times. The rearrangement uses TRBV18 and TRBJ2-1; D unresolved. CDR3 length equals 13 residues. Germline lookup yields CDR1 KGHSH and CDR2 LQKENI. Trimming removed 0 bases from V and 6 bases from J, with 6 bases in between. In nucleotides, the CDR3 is TGTGCCAGCTCACCACCCGCTAGCAATGAGCAGTTCTTC. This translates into CASSPPASNEQFF. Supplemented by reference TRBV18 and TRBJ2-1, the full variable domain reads NAGVMQNPRHLVRRRGQEARLRCSPMKGHSHVYWYRQLPEEGLKFMVYLQKENIIDESGMPKERFSAEFPKEGPSILRIQQVVRGDSAAYFCASSPPASNEQFFGPGTRLTVL.

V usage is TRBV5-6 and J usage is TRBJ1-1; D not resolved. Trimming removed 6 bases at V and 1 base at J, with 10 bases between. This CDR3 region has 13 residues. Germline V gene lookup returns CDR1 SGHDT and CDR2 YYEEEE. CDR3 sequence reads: CASTPKGNTEAFF. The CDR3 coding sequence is TGTGCCAGCACCCCAAAAGGGAACACTGAAGCTTTCTTT.

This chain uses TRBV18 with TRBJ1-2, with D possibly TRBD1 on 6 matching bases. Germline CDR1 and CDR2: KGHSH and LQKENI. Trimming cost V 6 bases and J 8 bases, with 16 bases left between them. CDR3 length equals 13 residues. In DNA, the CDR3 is TGTGCCAGCTCTCCCCAGGGGACGGGAGGCTACACCTTC. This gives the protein CASSPQGTGGYTF.